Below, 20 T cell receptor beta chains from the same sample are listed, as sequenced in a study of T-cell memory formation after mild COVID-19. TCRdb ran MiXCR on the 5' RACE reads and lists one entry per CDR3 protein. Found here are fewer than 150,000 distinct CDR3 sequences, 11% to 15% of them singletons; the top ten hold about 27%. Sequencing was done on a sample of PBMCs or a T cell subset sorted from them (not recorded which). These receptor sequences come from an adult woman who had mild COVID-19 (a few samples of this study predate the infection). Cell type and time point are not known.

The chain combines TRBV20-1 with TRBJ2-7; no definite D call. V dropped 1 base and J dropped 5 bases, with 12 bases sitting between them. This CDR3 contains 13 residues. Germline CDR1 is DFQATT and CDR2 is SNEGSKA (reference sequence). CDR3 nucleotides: TGCAGTGCTAGAGGCCACCTGATCCACGAGCAGTACTTC. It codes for CSARGHLIHEQYF.

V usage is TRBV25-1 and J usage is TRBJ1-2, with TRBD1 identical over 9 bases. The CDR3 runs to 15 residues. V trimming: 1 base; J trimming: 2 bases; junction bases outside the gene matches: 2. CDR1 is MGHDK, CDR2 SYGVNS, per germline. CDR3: CASSEWGTGNYGYTF. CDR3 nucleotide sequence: TGTGCCAGCAGTGAATGGGGGACAGGGAACTATGGCTACACCTTC.

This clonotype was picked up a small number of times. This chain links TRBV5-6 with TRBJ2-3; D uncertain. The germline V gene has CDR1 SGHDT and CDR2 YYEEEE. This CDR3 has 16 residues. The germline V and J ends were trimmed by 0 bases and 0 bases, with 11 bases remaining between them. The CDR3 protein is CASSLELGGSTDTQYF. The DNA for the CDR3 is TGTGCCAGCAGCTTGGAGCTTGGCGGAAGCACAGATACGCAGTATTTT.

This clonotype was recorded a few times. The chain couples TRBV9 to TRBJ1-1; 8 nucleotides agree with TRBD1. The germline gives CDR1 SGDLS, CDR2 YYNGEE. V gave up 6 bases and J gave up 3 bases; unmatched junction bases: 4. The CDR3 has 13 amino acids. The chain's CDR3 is CASTSQGDTEAFF. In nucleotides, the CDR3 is TGTGCCAGCACCTCACAGGGGGACACTGAAGCTTTCTTT.

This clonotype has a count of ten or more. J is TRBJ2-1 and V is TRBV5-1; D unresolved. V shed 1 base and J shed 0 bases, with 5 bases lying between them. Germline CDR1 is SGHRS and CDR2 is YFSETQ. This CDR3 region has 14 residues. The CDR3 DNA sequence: TGCGCCAGCAGCTTGCTGAGCTCCTACAATGAGCAGTTCTTC. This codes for CASSLLSSYNEQFF.

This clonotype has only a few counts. The CDR3, as DNA: TGCAGCGCAGGAGCACAGGGGGCTAAGACAGATACGCAGTATTTT. Its translation is CSAGAQGAKTDTQYF. The chain has TRBV29-1 and TRBJ2-3; 9 bases align to TRBD1. The germline gives CDR1 SQVTM, CDR2 ANQGSEA. The J segment lost 3 bases and the V segment lost 7 bases, leaving 11 bases of the junction unmatched. The CDR3 contains 15 residues.

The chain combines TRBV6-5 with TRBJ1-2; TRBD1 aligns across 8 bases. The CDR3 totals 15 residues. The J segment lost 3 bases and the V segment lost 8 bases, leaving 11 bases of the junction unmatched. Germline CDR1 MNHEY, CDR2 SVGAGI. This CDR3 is CASRADRGVHYGYTF. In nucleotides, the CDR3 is TGTGCCAGCCGAGCCGACAGGGGAGTTCACTATGGCTACACCTTC.

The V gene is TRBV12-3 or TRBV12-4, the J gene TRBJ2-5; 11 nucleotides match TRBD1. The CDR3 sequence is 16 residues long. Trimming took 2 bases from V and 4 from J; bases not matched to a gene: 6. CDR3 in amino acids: CASSLLDRGPSETQYF. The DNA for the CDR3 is TGTGCCAGCAGTTTACTGGACAGGGGGCCATCAGAGACCCAGTACTTC.

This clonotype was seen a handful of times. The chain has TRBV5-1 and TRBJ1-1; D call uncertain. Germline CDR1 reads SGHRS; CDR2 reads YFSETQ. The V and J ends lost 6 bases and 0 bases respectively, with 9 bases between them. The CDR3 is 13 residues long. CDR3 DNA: TGCGCCAGCAAAGCCCCGATGAACACTGAAGCTTTCTTT. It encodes CASKAPMNTEAFF.

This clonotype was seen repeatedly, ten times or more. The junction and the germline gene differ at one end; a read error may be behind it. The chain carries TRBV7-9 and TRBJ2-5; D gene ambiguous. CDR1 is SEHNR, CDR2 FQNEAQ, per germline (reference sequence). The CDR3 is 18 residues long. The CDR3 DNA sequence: TGTGCCAGCACCTTATTGGGCTCCGGTGGTGGGTCCCAAGAGACCCAGTACTTC. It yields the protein CASTLLGSGGGSQETQYF.

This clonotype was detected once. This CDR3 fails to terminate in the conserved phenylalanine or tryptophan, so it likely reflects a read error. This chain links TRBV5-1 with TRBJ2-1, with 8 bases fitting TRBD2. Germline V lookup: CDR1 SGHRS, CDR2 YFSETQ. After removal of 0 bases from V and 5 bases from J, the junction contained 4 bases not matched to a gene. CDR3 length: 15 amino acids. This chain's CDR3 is CASSLGTGGNNEQFL. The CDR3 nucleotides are TGCGCCAGCAGCTTGGGAACGGGGGGGAACAATGAGCAGTTCTTG.

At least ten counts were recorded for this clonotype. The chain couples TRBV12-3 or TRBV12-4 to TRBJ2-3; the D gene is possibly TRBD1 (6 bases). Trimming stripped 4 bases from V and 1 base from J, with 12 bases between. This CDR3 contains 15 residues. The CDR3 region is CASSSGVPGTDTQYF. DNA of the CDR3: TGTGCCAGCAGTTCAGGGGTCCCTGGCACAGATACGCAGTATTTT.

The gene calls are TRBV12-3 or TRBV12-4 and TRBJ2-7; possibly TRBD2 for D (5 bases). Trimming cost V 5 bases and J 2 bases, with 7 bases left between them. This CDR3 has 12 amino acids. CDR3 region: CASSGAAYEQYF. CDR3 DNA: TGTGCCAGCAGTGGAGCGGCCTACGAGCAGTACTTC.

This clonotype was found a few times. Here the CDR3 reads CASSLPDRRADEQFF. DNA for the CDR3: TGCGCCAGCAGCTTGCCTGATCGGCGGGCCGATGAGCAGTTCTTC. The chain is built from TRBV5-1 and TRBJ2-1; the D gene is possibly TRBD2 (5 bases). The CDR3 spans 15 residues. The V and J ends lost 1 base and 8 bases respectively, with 16 bases between them. Germline V gene data show CDR1 as SGHRS and CDR2 as YFSETQ.

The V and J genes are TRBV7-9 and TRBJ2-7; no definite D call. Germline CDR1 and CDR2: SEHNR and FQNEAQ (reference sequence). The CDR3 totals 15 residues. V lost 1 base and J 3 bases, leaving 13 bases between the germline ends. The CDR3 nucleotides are TGTGCCAGCAGCTTAGACAGCCCGGTTGGCTACGAGCAGTACTTC. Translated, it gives CASSLDSPVGYEQYF.

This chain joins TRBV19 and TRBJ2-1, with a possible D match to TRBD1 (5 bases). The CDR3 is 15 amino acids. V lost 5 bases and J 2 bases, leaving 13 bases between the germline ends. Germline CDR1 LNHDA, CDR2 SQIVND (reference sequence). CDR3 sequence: CASSSGLTAYNEQFF. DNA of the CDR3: TGTGCCAGTAGTTCAGGGTTAACGGCCTACAATGAGCAGTTCTTC.

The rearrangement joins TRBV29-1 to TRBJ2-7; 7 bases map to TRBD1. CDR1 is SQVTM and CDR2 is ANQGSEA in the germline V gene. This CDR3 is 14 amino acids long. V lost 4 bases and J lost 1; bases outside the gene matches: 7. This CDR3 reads CSVGDSYSSYEQYF. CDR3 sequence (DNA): TGCAGCGTTGGGGACAGCTACAGTTCCTACGAGCAGTACTTC.

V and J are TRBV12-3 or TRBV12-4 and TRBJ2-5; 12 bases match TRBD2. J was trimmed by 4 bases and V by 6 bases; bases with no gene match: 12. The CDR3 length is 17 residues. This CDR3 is CASSPQTSGRSVETQYF. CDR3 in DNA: TGTGCCAGCAGCCCACAGACTAGCGGGAGATCTGTAGAGACCCAGTACTTC.

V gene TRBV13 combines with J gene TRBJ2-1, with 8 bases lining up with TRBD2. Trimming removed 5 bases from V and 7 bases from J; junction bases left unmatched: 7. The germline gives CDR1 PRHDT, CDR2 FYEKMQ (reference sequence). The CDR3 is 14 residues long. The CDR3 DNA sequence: TGTGCCAGCAGCCATCGCGGGGGGCCTAATGAGCAGTTCTTC. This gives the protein CASSHRGGPNEQFF.

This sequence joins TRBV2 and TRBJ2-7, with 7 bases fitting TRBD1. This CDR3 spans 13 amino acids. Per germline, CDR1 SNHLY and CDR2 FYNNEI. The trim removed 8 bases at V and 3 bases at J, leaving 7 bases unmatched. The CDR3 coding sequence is TGTGCCAGCGGGGGACAGCTAGTCTACGAGCAGTACTTC. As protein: CASGGQLVYEQYF.